The rows below give T cell receptor beta chains drawn from one sample of a study of vaccination effects on CD4 cells after COVID-19. Repertoires were generated with immunoSEQ multiplex PCR, while TCRdb's copy carries only in-frame clones and drops some. The table shows under 45,000 clones, with around 68% occurring only once. Antigens of these TCRs are unknown. The sample consisted of CD4+ T cells from PBMCs cultured with HCoV-OC43 spike peptides, taken before COVID-19 vaccination. The receptor source for this set is a human donor who received a COVID-19 vaccine. Both conserved end residues are part of each CDR3. D genes are given only for firm matches.

cdr3_length | d_call | v_call | cdr3_aa
15 | TRBD1 | TRBV5-1 | CASSSGTGGWYEQFF
16 | TRBD2 | TRBV15 | CATSRTISGAPYEQYF
15 | . | TRBV9 | CASSTHGRDYNEQFF
14 | . | TRBV7-9 | CASSLGTENTEAFF
11 | . | TRBV2 | CASSVQNEQFF
15 | TRBD2 | TRBV4-1 | CASSPERGVTGELFF
20 | TRBD2 | TRBV9 | CASSSGLAGGPKIYQETQYF
14 | . | TRBV7-9 | CASSLGSGARGYTF
14 | . | TRBV7-8 | CASSFGTYQETQYF
13 | . | TRBV18 | CASSLSGNTEAFF
17 | TRBD1 | TRBV6-2/TRBV6-3 | CASSYGSGQGFDQPQHF
17 | TRBD2 | TRBV19 | CASSPLQSGTSKETQYF
12 | . | TRBV29-1 | CSGAGANYGYTF
14 | . | TRBV7-2 | CASSLAGSGSPLHF
15 | . | TRBV5-1 | CASSPAWGATGELFF
17 | . | TRBV5-1 | CASSADSRSSYNSPLHF